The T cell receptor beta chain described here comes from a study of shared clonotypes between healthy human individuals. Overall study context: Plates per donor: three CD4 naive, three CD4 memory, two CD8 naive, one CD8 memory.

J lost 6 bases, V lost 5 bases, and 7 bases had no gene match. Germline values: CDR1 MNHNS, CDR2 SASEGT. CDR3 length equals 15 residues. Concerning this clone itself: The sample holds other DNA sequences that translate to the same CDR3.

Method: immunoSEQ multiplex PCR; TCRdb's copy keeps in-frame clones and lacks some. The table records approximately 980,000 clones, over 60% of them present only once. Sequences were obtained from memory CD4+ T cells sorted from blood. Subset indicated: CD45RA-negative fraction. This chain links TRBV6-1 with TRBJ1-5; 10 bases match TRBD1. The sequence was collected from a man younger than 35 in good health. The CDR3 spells CASSTGTGVSQPQHF. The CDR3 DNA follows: TGTGCCAGCAGTACCGGGACAGGGGTCAGTCAGCCCCAGCATTTT.